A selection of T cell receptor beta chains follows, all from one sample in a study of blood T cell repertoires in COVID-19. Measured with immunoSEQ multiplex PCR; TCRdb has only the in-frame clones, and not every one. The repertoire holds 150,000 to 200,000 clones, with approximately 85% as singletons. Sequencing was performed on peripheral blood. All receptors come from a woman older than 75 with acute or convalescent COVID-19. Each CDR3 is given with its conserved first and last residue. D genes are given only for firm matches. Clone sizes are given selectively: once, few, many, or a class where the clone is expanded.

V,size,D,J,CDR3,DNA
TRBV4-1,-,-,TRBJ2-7,CTAGLAYEQYF,TGCACCGCGGGGTTAGCCTACGAGCAGTACTTC
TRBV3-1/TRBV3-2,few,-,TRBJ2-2,CASRFAETNTGELFF,TGTGCCAGCAGATTCGCAGAAACGAACACCGGGGAGCTGTTTTTT
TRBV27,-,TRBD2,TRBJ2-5,CASSFRTSGLETQYF,TGTGCCAGCAGTTTCCGGACTAGCGGGCTTGAGACCCAGTACTTC
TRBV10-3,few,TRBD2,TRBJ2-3,CAISGRETTDTQYF,TGTGCCATCAGCGGGCGGGAGACCACAGATACGCAGTATTTT
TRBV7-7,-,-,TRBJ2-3,CASSPSGGDADTQYF,TGTGCCAGCAGCCCTTCAGGAGGAGACGCAGATACGCAGTATTTT
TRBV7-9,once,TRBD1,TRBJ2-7,CASSLAGQGYYEQYF,TGTGCCAGCAGCTTAGCCGGACAGGGCTACTACGAGCAGTACTTC
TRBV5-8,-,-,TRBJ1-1,CASSWELNTEAFF,TGTGCCAGCAGCTGGGAGCTGAACACTGAAGCTTTCTTT
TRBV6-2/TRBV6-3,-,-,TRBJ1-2,CASSYSVSSGGYTF,TGTGCCAGCAGTTACAGCGTCTCGTCGGGAGGCTACACCTTC
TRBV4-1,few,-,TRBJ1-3,CASSQHTNSGNTIYF,TGCGCCAGCAGCCAACACACGAACTCTGGAAACACCATATATTTT
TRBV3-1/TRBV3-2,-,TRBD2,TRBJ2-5,CASSRRTSGPQETQYF,TGTGCCAGCAGCCGTAGGACTAGCGGACCCCAAGAGACCCAGTACTTC
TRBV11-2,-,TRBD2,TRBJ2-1,CASSSRVAGVQEQFF,TGTGCCAGCAGCTCCCGGGTAGCGGGAGTGCAGGAGCAGTTCTTC
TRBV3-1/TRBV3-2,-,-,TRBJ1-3,CASSPASSGNTIYF,TGTGCCAGCAGCCCTGCCAGCTCTGGAAACACCATATATTTT
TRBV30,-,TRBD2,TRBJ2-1,CAWSVHRTSAEQFF,TGTGCCTGGAGTGTACATAGGACTAGCGCCGAGCAGTTCTTC
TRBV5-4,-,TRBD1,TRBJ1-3,CASSPDRAGNTIYF,TGTGCCAGCAGTCCCGACAGGGCAGGAAACACCATATATTTT
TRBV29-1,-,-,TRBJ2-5,CSVAVETQYF,TGCAGCGTTGCCGTGGAGACCCAGTACTTC
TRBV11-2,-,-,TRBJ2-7,CAQGGAYEQYF,TGTGCCCAAGGGGGGGCCTACGAGCAGTACTTC
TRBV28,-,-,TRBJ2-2,CASSIIGGELFF,TGTGCCAGCAGTATTATCGGCGGGGAGCTGTTTTTT
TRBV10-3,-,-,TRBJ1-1,CAISERQVYMNTEAFF,TGTGCCATCAGTGAGAGGCAGGTATATATGAACACTGAAGCTTTCTTT
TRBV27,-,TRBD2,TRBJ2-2,CASSLGTSGRSRRTGELFF,TGTGCCAGCAGTTTAGGGACTAGCGGGAGGTCGCGTCGCACCGGGGAGCTGTTTTTT
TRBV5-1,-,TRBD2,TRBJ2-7,CASSLSSGYEQYF,TGCGCCAGCAGCTTGTCTAGCGGCTACGAGCAGTACTTC
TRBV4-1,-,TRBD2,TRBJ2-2,CASSALAGGLGGELFF,TGCGCCAGCAGCGCCCTAGCGGGGGGGCTCGGCGGGGAGCTGTTTTTT
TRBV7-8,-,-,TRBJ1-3,CASSLGQASSGNTIYF,TGTGCCAGCAGCTTAGGACAGGCCAGCTCTGGAAACACCATATATTTT
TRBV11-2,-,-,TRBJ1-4,CASSPTGGATNEKLFF,TGTGCCAGCAGCCCGACGGGGGGAGCAACTAATGAAAAACTGTTTTTT
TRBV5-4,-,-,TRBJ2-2,CASSLRRGGENTGELFF,TGTGCCAGCAGCTTGAGACGAGGGGGGGAAAACACCGGGGAGCTGTTTTTT
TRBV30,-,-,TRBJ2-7,CAWRRPSSYEQYF,TGTGCCTGGAGGCGGCCAAGCTCCTACGAGCAGTACTTC
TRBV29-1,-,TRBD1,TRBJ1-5,CSVLTRDRGGNQPQHF,TGCAGCGTCCTGACCCGGGACAGGGGGGGCAATCAGCCCCAGCATTTT
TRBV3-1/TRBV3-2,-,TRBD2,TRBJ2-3,CASSLTSGSTDTQYF,TGTGCCAGCAGCCTTACTAGCGGGAGCACAGATACGCAGTATTTT
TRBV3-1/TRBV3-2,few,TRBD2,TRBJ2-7,CASSQRTSGAEQYF,TGTGCCAGCAGCCAAAGGACTAGCGGGGCCGAGCAGTACTTC
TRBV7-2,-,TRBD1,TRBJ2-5,CASSLGQQETQYF,TGTGCCAGCAGCTTGGGACAGCAAGAGACCCAGTACTTC
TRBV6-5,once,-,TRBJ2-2,CASSYQTAGLGELFF,TGTGCCAGCAGTTACCAAACCGCGGGACTCGGGGAGCTGTTTTTT
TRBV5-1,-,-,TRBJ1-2,CASSLGPGGGYTF,TGCGCCAGCAGCCTGGGACCTGGAGGTGGCTACACCTTC
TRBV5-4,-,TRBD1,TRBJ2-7,CASTGLGDRNYEQYF,TGTGCCAGCACCGGCCTCGGGGACAGAAATTACGAGCAGTACTTC
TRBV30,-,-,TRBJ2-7,CAWSVDSAEQYF,TGTGCCTGGAGCGTAGACTCCGCCGAGCAGTACTTC
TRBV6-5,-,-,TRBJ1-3,CASSSRDSGNTIYF,TGTGCCAGCAGTTCGCGTGACTCTGGAAACACCATATATTTT
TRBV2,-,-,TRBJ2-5,CASTEGGARETQYF,TGTGCCAGCACCGAGGGGGGGGCGCGGGAGACCCAGTACTTC
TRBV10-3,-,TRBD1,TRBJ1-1,CAISESTGQANF,TGTGCCATCAGTGAGTCAACAGGACAGGCGAACTTT
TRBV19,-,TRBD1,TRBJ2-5,CASRTGGETQYF,TGTGCCAGTAGAACAGGGGGTGAGACCCAGTACTTC
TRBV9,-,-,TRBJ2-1,CASTSDNEQFF,TGTGCCAGCACATCAGACAATGAGCAGTTCTTC
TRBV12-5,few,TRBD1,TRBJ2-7,CASGRDRLYEQYF,TGTGCTAGTGGTCGGGACAGACTCTACGAGCAGTACTTC
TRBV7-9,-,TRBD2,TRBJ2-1,CASSRYSGGADEQFF,TGTGCCAGCAGCCGGTATAGCGGGGGGGCCGATGAGCAGTTCTTC
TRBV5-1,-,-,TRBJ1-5,CASSATAGVNQPQHF,TGCGCCAGCAGCGCCACGGCAGGGGTCAATCAGCCCCAGCATTTT
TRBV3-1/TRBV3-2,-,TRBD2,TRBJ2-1,CASSQMSGGPINEQFF,TGTGCCAGCAGCCAGATGAGCGGGGGGCCTATAAATGAGCAGTTCTTC
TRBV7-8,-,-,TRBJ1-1,CASSLDTLNTEAFF,TGTGCCAGCAGCTTAGACACCTTGAATACTGAAGCTTTCTTT
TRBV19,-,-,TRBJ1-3,CASRPGHLSGNTIYF,TGTGCCAGTAGACCGGGACACCTCTCTGGAAACACCATATATTTT
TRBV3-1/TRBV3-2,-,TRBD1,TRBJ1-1,CASSQLRGEAFF,TGTGCCAGCAGCCAACTCAGGGGGGAAGCTTTCTTT
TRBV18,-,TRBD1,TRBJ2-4,CASSPSRGPGNIQYF,TGTGCCAGCTCACCCAGCAGGGGGCCCGGGAACATTCAGTACTTC
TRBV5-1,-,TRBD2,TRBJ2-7,CASSWETSPSYEQYF,TGCGCCAGCAGCTGGGAGACTAGCCCCAGCTACGAGCAGTACTTC
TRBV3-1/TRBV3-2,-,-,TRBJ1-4,CASSTRTTTNEKLFF,TGTGCCAGCAGCACTCGGACAACAACTAATGAAAAACTGTTTTTT
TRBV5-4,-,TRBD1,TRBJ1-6,CASSLDRGTVRNSPLHF,TGTGCCAGCAGCCTAGACAGGGGGACTGTACGGAATTCACCCCTCCACTTT